Presented here are 32 T cell receptor beta chains from one specimen sequenced in a study of blood T cell repertoires in COVID-19. Sequenced by immunoSEQ multiplex PCR; TCRdb stores in-frame clones only, minus some. This table has about 280,000 clones, around 86% appearing once. Material: peripheral blood. The receptor set was obtained from a woman in her twenties or thirties with active or convalescent COVID-19.

This clone was detected once. The chain is built from TRBV19 and TRBJ2-1, with 11 bases aligning to TRBD1. V trimming: 6 bases; J trimming: 4 bases; junction bases outside the gene matches: 8. The CDR3 is 16 amino acids. Germline CDR1 reads LNHDA; CDR2 reads SQIVND (reference sequence). In DNA, the CDR3 is TGTGCCAGTAGGAGGACAGGGGGCACCCATTACAATGAGCAGTTCTTC. Protein sequence: CASRRTGGTHYNEQFF.

This sequence joins TRBV11-1 and TRBJ2-5, with D tentatively TRBD1 (6 bases). Germline V lookup: CDR1 SGHAT, CDR2 FQDESV (reference sequence). Trimming removed 5 bases at V and 5 bases at J, with 21 bases between. The CDR3 consists of 16 residues. CDR3 nucleotide sequence: TGTGCCAGCAGCCGGAGAGTGTCCAAGGGGGTCGAGACCCAGTACTTC. This gives the protein CASSRRVSKGVETQYF.

V and J are TRBV4-1 and TRBJ1-5, with D unclear. The germline gives CDR1 MGHRA, CDR2 YSYEKL. V was shortened by 4 bases and J by 4 bases, with 11 bases between the two germline ends. The CDR3 loop spans 14 amino acids. CDR3 coding DNA: TGCGCCAGCAGCCGGCTTCTCGTTAATCAGCCCCAGCATTTT. This translates into CASSRLLVNQPQHF.

This chain links TRBV7-2 with TRBJ2-7; 11 bases match TRBD2. Germline V gene data show CDR1 as SGHTA and CDR2 as FQGNSA. CDR3 length: 16 residues. The V segment lost 1 base and the J segment 3 bases; nucleotides outside the gene matches: 5. The CDR3 bases are TGTGCCAGCAGCTTAGGGGACCTAGCGGGGGGCTACGAGCAGTACTTC. It encodes CASSLGDLAGGYEQYF.

This chain uses TRBV14 with TRBJ1-3; D is unclear. The V gene lost 1 base and the J gene lost 0 bases, with 7 bases spanning the gap. The CDR3 has 15 amino acids. Germline CDR1 and CDR2: SGHDN and FVKESK. For the CDR3, the DNA is TGTGCCAGCAGCCAAGGGGCTGGCTCTGGAAACACCATATATTTT. It yields the protein CASSQGAGSGNTIYF. The full variable domain, with the rest looked up from reference TRBV14 and TRBJ1-3, is EAGVTQFPSHSVIEKGQTVTLRCDPISGHDNLYWYRRVMGKEIKFLLHFVKESKQDESGMPNNRFLAERTGGTYSTLKVQPAELEDSGVYFCASSQGAGSGNTIYFGEGSWLTVV.

The V gene is TRBV7-8, the J gene TRBJ1-2; 9 bases map to TRBD1. There are 14 residues in the CDR3. The germline V gene has CDR1 SGHVS and CDR2 FQNEAQ. Trimming removed 5 bases from V and 6 bases from J; junction bases left unmatched: 7. CDR3 residues: CASSPHTGGDGYTF. The CDR3 DNA follows: TGTGCCAGCAGCCCTCACACAGGGGGCGATGGCTACACCTTC.

The chain recombines TRBV28 with TRBJ2-3; D uncertain. The CDR3 is 13 residues long. Germline lookup yields CDR1 MDHEN and CDR2 SYDVKM. V was trimmed by 7 bases and J by 1 base, leaving 9 bases between them. The CDR3 here is CASKIEGTDTQYF. The CDR3 DNA reads as TGTGCCAGCAAAATTGAGGGCACAGATACGCAGTATTTT. Complete variable domain (other parts from reference TRBV28 and TRBJ2-3): DVKVTQSSRYLVKRTGEKVFLECVQDMDHENMFWYRQDPGLGLRLIYFSYDVKMKEKGDIPEGYSVSREKKERFSLILESASTNQTSMYLCASKIEGTDTQYFGPGTRLTVL.

This clone has only one observation. The chain has TRBV30 and TRBJ1-5; D is uncertain. V lost 2 bases and J 0 bases, leaving 11 bases between the germline ends. Germline values: CDR1 GTSNPN, CDR2 SVGIG (reference sequence). The length of the CDR3 is 15 residues. The CDR3 bases are TGTGCCTGGAGTAAGGGAGATTATAGCAATCAGCCCCAGCATTTT. Its protein product is CAWSKGDYSNQPQHF. Complete variable domain (other parts from reference TRBV30 and TRBJ1-5): SQTIHQWPATLVQPVGSPLSLECTVEGTSNPNLYWYRQAAGRGLQLLFYSVGIGQISSEVPQNLSASRPQDRQFILSSKKLLLSDSGFYLCAWSKGDYSNQPQHFGDGTRLSIL.

In this sample, this clone turned up once. The rearrangement links TRBV10-3 to TRBJ2-3, with TRBD1 as a possible D gene (5 bases). Germline CDR1 reads ENHRY; CDR2 reads SYGVKD. Trimming cost V 6 bases and J 5 bases, with 9 bases left between them. The CDR3 spans 12 residues. The CDR3 sequence is CAISSGLDTQYF. The CDR3 nucleotides read TGTGCCATCAGCTCAGGGTTAGATACGCAGTATTTT.

The chain joins TRBV27 to TRBJ2-2, with TRBD2 matching over 11 bases. Trimming took 5 bases from V and 8 from J; bases not matched to a gene: 13. There are 17 residues in the CDR3. Germline lookup yields CDR1 MNHEY and CDR2 SMNVEV (reference sequence). The CDR3 nucleotides read TGTGCCAGCAGTAGCTCCGGGACTAGCGGCGTTATAGGGGAGCTGTTTTTT. It translates to CASSSSGTSGVIGELFF.

The chain couples TRBV2 to TRBJ1-5, with 8 bases fitting TRBD1. The germline V gene has CDR1 SNHLY and CDR2 FYNNEI. CDR3 length: 15 residues. Germline trimming cut 6 bases from V and 5 bases from J; bases unmatched to any gene: 9. Here the CDR3 reads CASRWAGGNDQPQHF. The CDR3 coding sequence is TGTGCCAGCAGATGGGCAGGGGGCAATGATCAGCCCCAGCATTTT. The full variable domain, in which reference TRBV2 and TRBJ1-5 provide the parts outside the CDR3, is EPEVTQTPSHQVTQMGQEVILRCVPISNHLYFYWYRQILGQKVEFLVSFYNNEISEKSEIFDDQFSVERPDGSNFTLKIRSTKLEDSAMYFCASRWAGGNDQPQHFGDGTRLSIL.

Points on this clone: This CDR3 is also generated by other DNA sequences in the sample. In DNA, the CDR3 is TGTGCCAGCAGCCAAAAGACAGGGGGGAACACTGAAGCTTTCTTT. Translation: CASSQKTGGNTEAFF. The chain links TRBV3-1 (or the pseudogene TRBV3-2) to TRBJ1-1, with TRBD1 matching 9 bases. Losses at the gene ends were 2 bases for V and 1 base for J; bases not matched to a gene: 2. The CDR3 runs 15 residues. The germline V gene has CDR1 LGHDT and CDR2 YNNKEL (reference sequence).

The chain carries TRBV10-3 and TRBJ2-1, with 12 bases fitting TRBD2. Germline V gene sequence: CDR1 ENHRY, CDR2 SYGVKD. The CDR3 totals 16 residues. With 4 bases clipped from V and 7 bases from J, the junction kept 8 bases outside the gene matches. CDR3 in amino acids: CAISGDLAGGPNEQFF. CDR3 coding DNA: TGTGCCATCAGTGGGGACCTAGCGGGGGGGCCTAATGAGCAGTTCTTC.

The gene calls are TRBV7-8 and TRBJ2-1, with D possibly TRBD1 on 5 matching bases. The CDR3 contains 13 residues. The V and J ends lost 3 bases and 5 bases respectively, with 8 bases between them. Looked up from germline, CDR1 is SGHVS and CDR2 is FQNEAQ. The CDR3 here is CASSLNRNNEQFF. CDR3 coding DNA: TGTGCCAGCAGCTTGAACAGGAACAATGAGCAGTTCTTC.

V is TRBV2 and J is TRBJ2-6, with TRBD1 matching 12 bases. This CDR3 contains 18 residues. Germline CDR1 reads SNHLY; CDR2 reads FYNNEI. The V segment lost 2 bases and the J segment 2 bases; nucleotides outside the gene matches: 4. The CDR3, as DNA: TGTGCCAGCAGTGAATCAGGGACAGGGGGCCCTGGGGCCAACGTCCTGACTTTC. It translates to CASSESGTGGPGANVLTF.

V and J are TRBV18 and TRBJ1-2, with D tentatively TRBD1 (6 bases). Per the germline V gene, CDR1 is KGHSH and CDR2 is LQKENI. V was pared by 2 bases and J by 4 bases, with 17 bases between. The CDR3 spans 16 residues. The CDR3 is CASSPTAGAASYGYTF. DNA for the CDR3: TGTGCCAGCTCACCAACGGCAGGGGCAGCGTCCTATGGCTACACCTTC. Together with reference TRBV18 and TRBJ1-2, the CDR3 gives the full variable domain: NAGVMQNPRHLVRRRGQEARLRCSPMKGHSHVYWYRQLPEEGLKFMVYLQKENIIDESGMPKERFSAEFPKEGPSILRIQQVVRGDSAAYFCASSPTAGAASYGYTFGSGTRLTVV.

This chain joins TRBV3-1 (or the pseudogene TRBV3-2) and TRBJ2-1; TRBD2 aligns across 9 bases. Germline V gene lookup returns CDR1 LGHDT and CDR2 YNNKEL (reference sequence). CDR3 length: 14 amino acids. V was clipped by 3 bases and J by 8 bases; unmatched bases: 5. The CDR3 region has the DNA TGTGCCAGCAGCCACCAGCGGGGGGTCTATGAGCAGTTCTTC. It specifies CASSHQRGVYEQFF.

The J gene is TRBJ2-5, the V gene TRBV27; 7 bases map to TRBD1. The trim removed 6 bases at V and 3 bases at J, leaving 10 bases unmatched. There are 15 residues in the CDR3. Germline assignment: CDR1 MNHEY and CDR2 SMNVEV (reference sequence). As DNA, the CDR3 is TGTGCCAGCAGCGTAAGGGGGCGGGTGAAAGAGACCCAGTACTTC. Protein product: CASSVRGRVKETQYF.

This clone came up once. The J gene is TRBJ1-1, the V gene TRBV25-1; the D gene is possibly TRBD1 (6 bases). CDR1 and CDR2 (germline): MGHDK, SYGVNS. This CDR3 is built from 13 residues. Trimming removed 4 bases at V and 1 base at J, with 7 bases between. The CDR3 region is CASSGGGNTEAFF. DNA for the CDR3: TGTGCCAGCAGTGGAGGGGGGAACACTGAAGCTTTCTTT. The whole variable domain, remainder taken from reference TRBV25-1 and TRBJ1-1, is EADIYQTPRYLVIGTGKKITLECSQTMGHDKMYWYQQDPGMELHLIHYSYGVNSTEKGDLSSESTVSRIRTEHFPLTLESARPSHTSQYLCASSGGGNTEAFFGQGTRLTVV.

The chain carries TRBV28 and TRBJ2-3, with TRBD2 matching over 9 bases. The length of the CDR3 is 17 residues. Germline lookup yields CDR1 MDHEN and CDR2 SYDVKM. Germline trimming cut 4 bases from V and 2 bases from J; bases unmatched to any gene: 10. In nucleotides, the CDR3 is TGTGCCAGCAGTTCCCCCGGAGCGGGGGGACCCACAGATACGCAGTATTTT. Amino acids: CASSSPGAGGPTDTQYF.

J is TRBJ2-2 and V is TRBV6-5; 10 bases align to TRBD2. This CDR3 is 15 amino acids long. Germline V gene sequence: CDR1 MNHEY, CDR2 SVGAGI. The J segment lost 6 bases and the V segment lost 6 bases, leaving 7 bases of the junction unmatched. As DNA, the CDR3 is TGTGCCAGCAGCCAGACTAGCGGGTATGCCGGGGAGCTGTTTTTT. Translation gives CASSQTSGYAGELFF.

This chain joins TRBV2 and TRBJ2-5; 8 bases line up with TRBD2. Trimming cost V 7 bases and J 4 bases; bases outside gene matches: 2. The germline gives CDR1 SNHLY, CDR2 FYNNEI. This CDR3 has 12 amino acids. The CDR3 region has the DNA TGTGCCAGCACGGGGGGGGCAGAGACCCAGTACTTC. Translated, it gives CASTGGAETQYF.

The rearrangement joins TRBV28 to TRBJ1-5, with 11 bases lining up with TRBD1. J gave up 0 bases and V 10 bases, and 11 bases lay outside the gene matches. CDR3 size: 17 residues. Germline V gene data show CDR1 as MDHEN and CDR2 as SYDVKM. The CDR3 DNA reads as TGTGCCACCAGAAGGACAGGGGGCTTGTATAGCAATCAGCCCCAGCATTTT. Translation: CATRRTGGLYSNQPQHF.

This clone occurred once. The chain carries TRBV2 and TRBJ2-1; a possible D gene is TRBD1 (6 bases). This CDR3 is built from 12 residues. V lost 4 bases, J lost 14 bases, and 15 bases lay in between. Germline V gene lookup returns CDR1 SNHLY and CDR2 FYNNEI. The CDR3 spells CASSVGQSIEFF. The CDR3 nucleotides are TGTGCCAGCAGTGTAGGACAGTCTATAGAGTTCTTC.

The CDR3 nucleotides read TGTGCCAGTAGTTCAAAGCGGGGGCCCGCCAATTCTAGCACAGATACGCAGTATTTT. Its translation: CASSSKRGPANSSTDTQYF. The chain couples TRBV19 to TRBJ2-3; 8 nucleotides match TRBD2. CDR3 length equals 19 residues. J gave up 0 bases and V 5 bases, and 16 bases lay outside the gene matches. CDR1 is LNHDA, CDR2 SQIVND, per germline (reference sequence).

In nucleotides, the CDR3 is TGTGCCAGCAGCCAAGATCTAAGCACAGATACGCAGTATTTT. It encodes CASSQDLSTDTQYF. This chain links TRBV3-1 (or the pseudogene TRBV3-2) with TRBJ2-3, with unresolved D. CDR1 and CDR2 (germline): LGHDT, YNNKEL (reference sequence). V was cut by 0 bases and J by 0 bases, with 4 bases left in between. The CDR3 is 14 amino acids.

The chain is built from TRBV7-2 and TRBJ1-3; the D gene is possibly TRBD1 (6 bases). V gave up 8 bases and J gave up 0 bases, with 14 bases separating them. The CDR3 runs 15 residues. Germline CDR1 is SGHTA and CDR2 is FQGNSA. Here the CDR3 DNA reads TGTGCCAGCGGCCAACAGGGATTCTCTGGAAACACCATATATTTT. Translating it yields CASGQQGFSGNTIYF.

The rearrangement uses TRBV28 and TRBJ1-5, with D unclear. The length of the CDR3 is 13 residues. Germline values: CDR1 MDHEN, CDR2 SYDVKM. Trimming removed 9 bases from V and 0 bases from J, with 9 bases in between. CDR3 region: CASQVDSNQPQHF. The CDR3 bases are TGTGCCAGTCAGGTTGATAGCAATCAGCCCCAGCATTTT.

The J gene is TRBJ1-6, the V gene TRBV18; 9 bases align to TRBD1. Germline loops: CDR1 KGHSH, CDR2 LQKENI. Trimming at V came to 3 bases and at J to 10 bases, leaving 4 bases not matched to a gene. The CDR3 extends over 14 amino acids. CDR3 region: CASSPTGGQSPLHF. In nucleotides, the CDR3 is TGTGCCAGCTCACCTACAGGGGGCCAATCACCCCTCCACTTT. The whole variable domain, filled in from reference TRBV18 and TRBJ1-6, reads NAGVMQNPRHLVRRRGQEARLRCSPMKGHSHVYWYRQLPEEGLKFMVYLQKENIIDESGMPKERFSAEFPKEGPSILRIQQVVRGDSAAYFCASSPTGGQSPLHFGNGTRLTVT.

This chain links TRBV5-1 with TRBJ1-1; D ambiguous. The CDR3 extends over 15 amino acids. The V gene lost 1 base and the J gene lost 1 base, with 11 bases spanning the gap. The germline CDR1 and CDR2 sequences are SGHRS and YFSETQ. The CDR3 reads CASSLPSRQNTEAFF. CDR3 nucleotide sequence: TGCGCCAGCAGCTTGCCCTCTCGACAGAACACTGAAGCTTTCTTT.

This chain links TRBV3-1 (or the pseudogene TRBV3-2) with TRBJ1-1; possibly TRBD1 for D (6 bases). The germline gives CDR1 LGHDT, CDR2 YNNKEL (reference sequence). This CDR3 region has 16 residues. V lost 10 bases, J lost 0 bases, and 21 bases lay in between. The CDR3 spells CATEAGAISMNTEAFF. In DNA, the CDR3 is TGTGCCACCGAGGCAGGGGCCATTTCCATGAACACTGAAGCTTTCTTT.

This clone was seen a handful of times. V gene TRBV10-1 combines with J gene TRBJ1-5; 8 bases line up with TRBD1. The CDR3 contains 17 residues. With 9 bases clipped from V and 5 bases from J, the junction kept 18 bases outside the gene matches. Germline-derived CDR1 and CDR2 are WNHNN and SYGVQD (reference sequence). CDR3 nucleotides: TGCGCCAGTAACAATGTTCGGACAGGGACGGCGCATCAGCCCCAGCATTTT. Amino acids: CASNNVRTGTAHQPQHF.